These T cell receptor beta chains were read from a single sample in a study of CD8+ T cells in alopecia areata. Assay: immunoSEQ multiplex PCR; the TCRdb copy retains only in-frame clones and omits some. The sample records roughly 150,000 clones, around 58% being singletons. This specimen consisted of CD4+ T cells sorted from blood, obtained at week 0. The receptors were sampled from a human donor with alopecia areata. The CDR3 runs from the conserved cysteine through the conserved F or W. The D gene is left open where the match is weak. Expanded clones are given a class, and other clones once, few, many or no size at all.

TRBV29-1,NA,TRBJ1-2,NA,TGCAGCGTTGAAGACGGAATCTTCTATGGCTACACCTTC,CSVEDGIFYGYTF
TRBV7-9,few,TRBJ2-1,TRBD1,TGTGCCAGCAGCTCGGACAGGGTCTCCTACAATGAGCAGTTCTTC,CASSSDRVSYNEQFF
TRBV29-1,few,TRBJ1-5,TRBD1,TGCAGCGTTGGACAGGGGACGAATCAGCCCCAGCATTTT,CSVGQGTNQPQHF
TRBV29-1,NA,TRBJ1-2,NA,TGCAGCGTTGTGGGGGTATTTTCTAACTATGGCTACACCTTC,CSVVGVFSNYGYTF
TRBV18,NA,TRBJ1-1,TRBD1,TGTGCCAGCTCACCAGGACAGGGAACTGAAGCTTTCTTT,CASSPGQGTEAFF
TRBV4-2,few,TRBJ1-2,TRBD1,TGTGCCAGCAGCTCGACGACAGGGGCCGGCTACACCTTC,CASSSTTGAGYTF
TRBV7-7,few,TRBJ2-3,NA,TGTGCTAGCACTAGGGGCTCGGAATGCACAGATACGCAGTATTTT,CASTRGSECTDTQYF
TRBV5-1,few,TRBJ1-2,NA,TGCGCCAGCAGCGTGGACAGCCTCTATGGCTACACCTTC,CASSVDSLYGYTF
TRBV27,NA,TRBJ1-5,TRBD1,TGTGCCAGCAGCGCCGGGGCAGGGGGAAGCAATCAGCCCCAGCATTTT,CASSAGAGGSNQPQHF
TRBV5-1,NA,TRBJ2-7,NA,TGCGCCAGCAGCCCCCTGGGGGGAGGGGGATCGCGGGACGAGCAGTACTTC,CASSPLGGGGSRDEQYF
TRBV10-3,once,TRBJ2-7,TRBD1,TGTGCCATCAGTGAGTCTAGGGGGCCCCCCTACGAGCAGTACTTC,CAISESRGPPYEQYF
TRBV7-8,NA,TRBJ2-5,TRBD2,TGTGCCAGCAGCCAGGGAGGGTCCCGGTGGGAGACCCAGTACTTC,CASSQGGSRWETQYF
TRBV30,NA,TRBJ1-6,NA,TGTGCCTGGGGACGACTGGGCGAATTCCGCGGGGATAATTCACCCCTCCACTTT,CAWGRLGEFRGDNSPLHF
TRBV18,NA,TRBJ2-1,NA,TGTGCCAGCTCACCCCGGACAGCGGTTCGTGATGAGCAGTTCTTC,CASSPRTAVRDEQFF
TRBV6-5,NA,TRBJ1-5,NA,TGTGCCAGCAGTCCAGGGTTCTGGCAGCCCCAGCATTTT,CASSPGFWQPQHF
TRBV11-1,few,TRBJ2-2,NA,TGTGCCAGCAGCTTTGGGATTACCGGGGAGCTGTTTTTT,CASSFGITGELFF
TRBV2,few,TRBJ1-2,TRBD1,TGTGCCAGCAGTGAAGCGGGGGACAGGGGTCTCTACACCTTC,CASSEAGDRGLYTF
TRBV5-6,NA,TRBJ1-2,NA,TGTGCCAGCAGCTTGGACAGGGTTCGCTACACCTTC,CASSLDRVRYTF
TRBV29-1,NA,TRBJ2-5,TRBD1,TGCAGCGTTGCCTGGGACAGGGGTTGGGAGACCCAGTACTTC,CSVAWDRGWETQYF
TRBV29-1,NA,TRBJ2-1,TRBD2,TGCAGCGTTGAAGCTGGTCAGGCTAGCGGGGTCAATGAGCAGTTCTTC,CSVEAGQASGVNEQFF
TRBV5-1,few,TRBJ2-5,TRBD2,TGCGCCAGCAGCCCCCGGACTAGCGGGGGGGCTTACGAGACCCAGTACTTC,CASSPRTSGGAYETQYF
TRBV7-2,NA,TRBJ2-5,NA,TGTGCCAGCAGCCTAAGGACAGCCCAAGAGACCCAGTACTTC,CASSLRTAQETQYF
TRBV4-1,NA,TRBJ2-1,TRBD2,TGCGCCAGCAGCCATATAAGCGGGGGATACAATGAGCAGTTCTTC,CASSHISGGYNEQFF
TRBV6-5,NA,TRBJ1-2,TRBD1,TGTGCCAGCAGTTACGGTCGCGGACAGGGGAACTATGGCTACACCTTC,CASSYGRGQGNYGYTF
TRBV7-6,NA,TRBJ2-7,NA,TGTGCCAGCAGCTTACTCACCTCTATGGACGAGGGGCCTTACGAGCAGTACTTC,CASSLLTSMDEGPYEQYF
TRBV9,NA,TRBJ2-3,NA,TGTGCCAGCAGCCTCAAGTGGGGGGTCGATACGCAGTATTTT,CASSLKWGVDTQYF
TRBV6-6,NA,TRBJ1-1,NA,TGTGCCAGCAGACCCAAGGGGGGCGATGAAGCTTTCTTT,CASRPKGGDEAFF
TRBV7-2,NA,TRBJ2-5,NA,TGTGCCAGCAGCTCCCAGGTGGAGACCCAGTACTTC,CASSSQVETQYF
TRBV11-3,few,TRBJ2-7,NA,TGTGCCAGCAGCTCCCCCTACGAGCAGTACTTC,CASSSPYEQYF
TRBV7-9,NA,TRBJ2-1,TRBD1,TGTGCCAGCAGGACCCAGACAGGGGATGGTGAGCAGTTCTTC,CASRTQTGDGEQFF
TRBV5-6,NA,TRBJ1-2,TRBD1,TGTGCCAGCAGCTCCGGGACAGGGACCTATGGCTACACCTTC,CASSSGTGTYGYTF
TRBV5-6,NA,TRBJ1-2,TRBD1,TGTGCCAGCAGCGCCGCGGACAGGGGGAACTATGGCTACACCTTC,CASSAADRGNYGYTF
TRBV4-3,NA,TRBJ2-3,TRBD2,TGCGCCAGCAGCCAAGATCTAGCGGGGGTGATTAGCACAGATACGCAGTATTTT,CASSQDLAGVISTDTQYF
TRBV5-6,NA,TRBJ1-6,TRBD1,TGTGCCAGCAGCTTGAACAGGGGAGGTTCACCCCTCCACTTT,CASSLNRGGSPLHF
TRBV29-1,few,TRBJ2-2,NA,TGCAGCGTTGGGAGGGGAAGGGCCGGGGAGCTGTTTTTT,CSVGRGRAGELFF
TRBV29-1,few,TRBJ2-5,NA,TGCAGCGTTGTCAAAGCGGGCGAAGAGACCCAGTACTTC,CSVVKAGEETQYF
TRBV9,few,TRBJ2-2,NA,TGTGCCAGCAGCGTCAGTAACACCGGGGAGCTGTTTTTT,CASSVSNTGELFF
TRBV5-4,NA,TRBJ2-1,TRBD1,TGTGCCAGCAGCATGGACAGGGGGTCCTACAATGAGCAGTTCTTC,CASSMDRGSYNEQFF
TRBV30,NA,TRBJ2-5,TRBD1,TGTGCCTGGAGAGACAGGGGGCTAGGAGAGACCCAGTACTTC,CAWRDRGLGETQYF
TRBV20-1,NA,TRBJ1-2,NA,TGCAGTGCTGACCGAATCTATGGCTACACCTTC,CSADRIYGYTF
TRBV4-3,NA,TRBJ2-7,NA,TGCGCCAGCAGCCAAGACAGACTATCCTACGAGCAGTACTTC,CASSQDRLSYEQYF
TRBV4-1,NA,TRBJ2-7,TRBD1,TGCGCCAGCAGCCCCGGACAGGGTGCCATCTACGAGCAGTACTTC,CASSPGQGAIYEQYF
TRBV15,NA,TRBJ2-1,TRBD2,TGTGCCACCAGCAGCCCGAAAGTACTAGCGGGGAATTACAATGAGCAGTTCTTC,CATSSPKVLAGNYNEQFF
TRBV5-6,NA,TRBJ2-1,NA,TGTGCCAGCAGCTTACGGGAGACCGCCAAGCAGTTCTTC,CASSLRETAKQFF
TRBV20-1,NA,TRBJ2-3,NA,TGCAGTGCTTTTACTAGGAAAACGCAGTATTTT,CSAFTRKTQYF
TRBV11-2,NA,TRBJ2-5,NA,TGTGCCAGCAGCTTAGGGACGGGGCCAGAGACCCAGTACTTC,CASSLGTGPETQYF
TRBV4-2,few,TRBJ2-6,NA,TGTGCCAGCAGCCAAGAGTCCCGGCGGTCCAGGGCCAACGTCCTGACTTTC,CASSQESRRSRANVLTF
TRBV30,NA,TRBJ2-5,NA,TGTGCCTGGACCCCGTTCGGCAGGGAGACCCAGTACTTC,CAWTPFGRETQYF
TRBV27,NA,TRBJ1-2,NA,TGTGCCAGCAGTCGGCCAGGGATAGGGGGCTACACCTTC,CASSRPGIGGYTF
TRBV29-1,NA,TRBJ2-4,TRBD1,TGCAGCGTTGAAGAGGGTCATGACAGGGGTGGAAACATTCAGTACTTC,CSVEEGHDRGGNIQYF